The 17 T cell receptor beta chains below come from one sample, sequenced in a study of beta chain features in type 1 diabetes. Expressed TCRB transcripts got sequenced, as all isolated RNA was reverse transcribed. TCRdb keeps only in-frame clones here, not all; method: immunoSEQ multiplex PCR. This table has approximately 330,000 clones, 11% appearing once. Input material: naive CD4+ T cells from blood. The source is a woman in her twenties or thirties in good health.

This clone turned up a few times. CDR3 DNA sequence: TGTGCCAGCAGTGATCGGTCAGGGTTTGACGCTGAAGCTTTCTTT. Translation gives CASSDRSGFDAEAFF. This chain uses TRBV6-1 with TRBJ1-1, with D tentatively TRBD1 (5 bases). Germline V lookup: CDR1 MNHNS, CDR2 SASEGT. V was shortened by 3 bases and J by 6 bases, with 17 bases between the two germline ends. The CDR3 extends over 15 amino acids.

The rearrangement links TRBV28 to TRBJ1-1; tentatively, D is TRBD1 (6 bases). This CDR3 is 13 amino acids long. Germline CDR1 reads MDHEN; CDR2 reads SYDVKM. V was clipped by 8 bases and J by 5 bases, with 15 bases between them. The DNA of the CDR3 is TGTGCCAGCGCCGGGGGGGCAGGGACTGAAGCTTTCTTT. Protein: CASAGGAGTEAFF.

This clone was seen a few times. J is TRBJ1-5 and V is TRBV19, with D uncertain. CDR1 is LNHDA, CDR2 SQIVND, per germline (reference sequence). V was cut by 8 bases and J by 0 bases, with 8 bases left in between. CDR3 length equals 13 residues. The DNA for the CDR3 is TGTGCCAGTCGCGAATATAGCAATCAGCCCCAGCATTTT. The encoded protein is CASREYSNQPQHF. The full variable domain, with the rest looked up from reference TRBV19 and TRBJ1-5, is DGGITQSPKYLFRKEGQNVTLSCEQNLNHDAMYWYRQDPGQGLRLIYYSQIVNDFQKGDIAEGYSVSREKKESFPLTVTSAQKNPTAFYLCASREYSNQPQHFGDGTRLSIL.

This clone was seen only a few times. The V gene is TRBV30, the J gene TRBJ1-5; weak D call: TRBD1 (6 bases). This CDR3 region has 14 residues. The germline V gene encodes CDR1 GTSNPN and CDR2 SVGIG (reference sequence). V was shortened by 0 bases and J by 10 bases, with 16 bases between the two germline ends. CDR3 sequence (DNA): TGTGCCTGGAGTGTCACAGGGCGTCGTAGCCCCCAGCATTTT. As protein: CAWSVTGRRSPQHF.

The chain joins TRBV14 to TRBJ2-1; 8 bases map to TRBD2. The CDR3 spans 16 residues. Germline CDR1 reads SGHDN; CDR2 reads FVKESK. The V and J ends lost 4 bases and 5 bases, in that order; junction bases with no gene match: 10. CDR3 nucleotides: TGTGCCAGCAGCCGTGTGGTAGCGGGACTAAACAATGAGCAGTTCTTC. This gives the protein CASSRVVAGLNNEQFF.

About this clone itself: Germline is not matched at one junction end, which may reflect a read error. The CDR3 is CASREGGQGTVAFF. CDR3 coding DNA: TGTGCCAGCAGGGAAGGGGGACAGGGAACAGTAGCTTTCTTT. The chain carries TRBV2 and TRBJ1-1; 9 bases fit TRBD1. The CDR3 sequence is 14 residues long. The germline V gene encodes CDR1 SNHLY and CDR2 FYNNEI.

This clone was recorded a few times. The CDR3 is CASSSDRGGETQYF. The DNA for the CDR3 is TGTGCCAGCAGCTCTGACAGGGGAGGAGAGACCCAGTACTTC. V and J are TRBV7-3 and TRBJ2-5, with 8 bases lining up with TRBD1. Germline CDR1 and CDR2: SGHTA and FQGTGA. The trim removed 4 bases at V and 4 bases at J, leaving 5 bases unmatched. This CDR3 has 14 residues.

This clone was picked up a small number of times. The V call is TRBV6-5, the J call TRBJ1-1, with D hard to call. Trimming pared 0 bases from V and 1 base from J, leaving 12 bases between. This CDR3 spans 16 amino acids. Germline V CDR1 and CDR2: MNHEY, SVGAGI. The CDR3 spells CASSYSAPPQNTEAFF. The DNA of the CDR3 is TGTGCCAGCAGTTACTCGGCCCCCCCACAGAACACTGAAGCTTTCTTT.

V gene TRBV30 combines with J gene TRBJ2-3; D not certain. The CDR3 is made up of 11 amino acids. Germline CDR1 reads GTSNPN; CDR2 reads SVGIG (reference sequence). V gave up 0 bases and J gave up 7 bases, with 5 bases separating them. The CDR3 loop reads CAWSVLNTQYF. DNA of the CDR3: TGTGCCTGGAGTGTACTAAATACGCAGTATTTT.

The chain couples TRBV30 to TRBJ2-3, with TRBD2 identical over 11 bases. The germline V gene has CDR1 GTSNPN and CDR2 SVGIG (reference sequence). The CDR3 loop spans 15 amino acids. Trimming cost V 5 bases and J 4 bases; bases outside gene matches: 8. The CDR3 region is CAWASGGLAADTQYF. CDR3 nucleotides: TGTGCCTGGGCCTCCGGGGGACTAGCGGCAGATACGCAGTATTTT.

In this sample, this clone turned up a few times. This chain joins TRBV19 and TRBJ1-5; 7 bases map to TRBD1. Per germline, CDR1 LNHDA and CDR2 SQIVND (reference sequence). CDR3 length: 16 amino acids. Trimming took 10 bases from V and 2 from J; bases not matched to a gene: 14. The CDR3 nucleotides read TGTGCCACCCAGACGGCCCGACAGGGAGGCAATCAGCCCCAGCATTTT. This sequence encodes CATQTARQGGNQPQHF.

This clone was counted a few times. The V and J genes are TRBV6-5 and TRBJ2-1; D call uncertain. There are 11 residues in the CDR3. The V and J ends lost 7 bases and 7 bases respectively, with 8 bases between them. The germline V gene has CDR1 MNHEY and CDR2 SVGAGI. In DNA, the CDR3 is TGTGCCAGCATATCGGGTAATGAGCAGTTCTTC. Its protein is CASISGNEQFF.

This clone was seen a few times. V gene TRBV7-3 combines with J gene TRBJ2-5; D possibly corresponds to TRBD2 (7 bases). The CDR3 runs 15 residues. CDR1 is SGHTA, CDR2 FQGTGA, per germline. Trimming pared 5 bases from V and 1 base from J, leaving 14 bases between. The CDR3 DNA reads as TGTGCCAGCAGCCCGGGGAGGGGGATCCAAGAGACCCAGTACTTC. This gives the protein CASSPGRGIQETQYF.

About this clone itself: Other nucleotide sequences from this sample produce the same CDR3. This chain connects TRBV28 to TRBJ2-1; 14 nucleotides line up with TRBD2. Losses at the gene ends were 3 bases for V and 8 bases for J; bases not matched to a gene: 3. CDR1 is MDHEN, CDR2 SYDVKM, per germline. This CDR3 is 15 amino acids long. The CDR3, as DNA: TGTGCCAGCAGTTTGGGGACTAGCGGGAGCGATGAGCAGTTCTTC. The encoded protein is CASSLGTSGSDEQFF.

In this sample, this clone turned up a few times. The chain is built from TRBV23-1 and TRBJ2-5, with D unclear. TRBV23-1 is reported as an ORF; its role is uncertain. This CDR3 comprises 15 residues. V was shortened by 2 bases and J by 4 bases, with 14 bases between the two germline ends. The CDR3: CASSQDPSGGETQYF. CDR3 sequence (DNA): TGCGCCAGCAGTCAAGACCCTTCAGGTGGAGAGACCCAGTACTTC.

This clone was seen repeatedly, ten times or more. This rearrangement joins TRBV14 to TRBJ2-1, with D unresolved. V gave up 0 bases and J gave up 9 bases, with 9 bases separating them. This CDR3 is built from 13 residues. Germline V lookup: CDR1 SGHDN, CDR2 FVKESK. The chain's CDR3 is CASSQDFLSEQFF. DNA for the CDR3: TGTGCCAGCAGCCAAGATTTCCTTAGTGAGCAGTTCTTC.

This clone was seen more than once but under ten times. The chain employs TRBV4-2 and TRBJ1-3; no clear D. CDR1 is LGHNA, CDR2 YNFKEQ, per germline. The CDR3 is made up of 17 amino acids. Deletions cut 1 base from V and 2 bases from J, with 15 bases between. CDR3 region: CASSQVLARSPGNTIYF. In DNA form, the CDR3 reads TGTGCCAGCAGCCAAGTGTTGGCCAGATCTCCTGGAAACACCATATATTTT.